This passage covers 6 T cell receptor beta chains from one sample sequenced in a study of blood T cell repertoires in COVID-19 (dated by TCRdb to between 2020 and 2021). Library method: the immunoSEQ multiplex PCR assay. TCRdb holds this immuneACCESS table with in-frame rearrangements only. Some clones are missing; in checked studies, unresolved V genes explain under half, and the rest has no known cause. A total of around 130,000 clones appear in this sample, around 85% of them only once. The top ten hold roughly a sixth of the sample. The sample taken for sequencing was peripheral blood. Receptors were obtained from a woman aged 80 or older with acute or convalescent COVID-19.

V usage is TRBV29-1 and J usage is TRBJ2-3; TRBD2 matches 9 bases. The CDR3 is 21 amino acids. The germline gives CDR1 SQVTM, CDR2 ANQGSEA. V was pared by 4 bases and J by 0 bases, with 23 bases of the junction left unmatched. The CDR3 reads CSVGRTRPSSGAAKSTDTQYF. The CDR3 nucleotides are TGCAGCGTTGGAAGGACGCGACCGTCTAGCGGGGCTGCGAAGAGCACAGATACGCAGTATTTT.

In this sample, this clone turned up a few times. The chain has TRBV6-5 and TRBJ1-3, with 8 positions matching TRBD1. CDR3 length equals 16 residues. Germline values: CDR1 MNHEY, CDR2 SVGAGI. J was trimmed by 4 bases and V by 0 bases; bases with no gene match: 5. DNA for the CDR3: TGTGCCAGCAGTTACTCCTCCAGGGGGCTCGGAAACACCATATATTTT. This translates into CASSYSSRGLGNTIYF.

The J gene is TRBJ2-1, the V gene TRBV7-2; 9 nucleotides agree with TRBD2. This CDR3 is built from 16 residues. Trimming at V came to 5 bases and at J to 2 bases, leaving 7 bases not matched to a gene. Germline loops: CDR1 SGHTA, CDR2 FQGNSA. CDR3 amino acids: CASSQIAGAAYNEQFF. The CDR3 DNA reads TGTGCCAGCAGCCAAATAGCGGGAGCTGCCTACAATGAGCAGTTCTTC.

This rearrangement joins TRBV4-1 to TRBJ2-7, with 7 bases that match TRBD2. V was clipped by 3 bases and J by 6 bases; unmatched bases: 5. Germline lookup yields CDR1 MGHRA and CDR2 YSYEKL. The CDR3 has 13 residues. The CDR3 nucleotides are TGCGCCAGCAGCCAGGTGGAGCGGGGCGAGCAGTACTTC. Its translation is CASSQVERGEQYF.

The chain recombines TRBV7-2 with TRBJ2-5, with 9 bases that match TRBD1. The V gene end was trimmed by 5 bases and the J gene end by 7 bases; junction bases not matched to a gene: 8. The CDR3 is 14 residues long. The V gene's germline CDR1 is SGHTA and CDR2 FQGNSA. CDR3 sequence: CASSLHRGRVTQYF. The CDR3 DNA reads as TGTGCCAGCAGCCTACACAGGGGGCGCGTGACCCAGTACTTC.

The J gene is TRBJ2-1, the V gene TRBV5-1; 7 bases are a match to TRBD2. CDR3 length: 16 residues. The V segment lost 0 bases and the J segment 6 bases; nucleotides outside the gene matches: 9. The germline gives CDR1 SGHRS, CDR2 YFSETQ. In DNA form, the CDR3 reads TGCGCCAGCAGCTTGGTGCGAGCGGGAATAACCAATGAGCAGTTCTTC. As protein: CASSLVRAGITNEQFF.